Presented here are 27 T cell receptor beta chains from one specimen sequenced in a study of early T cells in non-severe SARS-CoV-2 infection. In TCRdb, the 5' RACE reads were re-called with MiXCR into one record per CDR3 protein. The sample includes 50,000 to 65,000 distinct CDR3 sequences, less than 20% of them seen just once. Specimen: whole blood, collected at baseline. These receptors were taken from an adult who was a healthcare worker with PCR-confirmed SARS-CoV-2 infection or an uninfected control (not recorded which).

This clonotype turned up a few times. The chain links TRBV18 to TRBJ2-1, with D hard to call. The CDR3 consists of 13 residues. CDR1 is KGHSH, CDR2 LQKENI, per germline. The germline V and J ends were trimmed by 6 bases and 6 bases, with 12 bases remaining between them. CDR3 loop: CASSPGKVNEQFF. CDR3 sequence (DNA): TGTGCCAGCTCCCCCGGAAAGGTCAATGAGCAGTTCTTC.

CDR3 protein: CASSRRTYEQYF. The CDR3 DNA reads as TGTGCCAGCAGCCGCAGGACCTACGAGCAGTACTTC. The rearrangement links TRBV7-2 to TRBJ2-7, with D unclear. The CDR3 loop spans 12 amino acids. V was trimmed by 5 bases and J by 2 bases, leaving 7 bases between them. The V gene's germline CDR1 is SGHTA and CDR2 FQGNSA.

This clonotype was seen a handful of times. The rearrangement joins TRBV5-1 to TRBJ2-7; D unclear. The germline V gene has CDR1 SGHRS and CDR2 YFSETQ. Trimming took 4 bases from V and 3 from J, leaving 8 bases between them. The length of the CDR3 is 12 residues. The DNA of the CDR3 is TGCGCCAGCAGCCCCGGTAACTACGAGCAGTACTTC. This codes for CASSPGNYEQYF.

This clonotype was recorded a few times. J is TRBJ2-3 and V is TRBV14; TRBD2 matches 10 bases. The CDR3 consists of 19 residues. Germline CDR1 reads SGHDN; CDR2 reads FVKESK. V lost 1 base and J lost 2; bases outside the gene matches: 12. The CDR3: CASSQVLAGPGGPTDTQYF. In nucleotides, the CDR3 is TGTGCCAGCAGCCAAGTACTAGCGGGACCGGGGGGGCCCACAGATACGCAGTATTTT.

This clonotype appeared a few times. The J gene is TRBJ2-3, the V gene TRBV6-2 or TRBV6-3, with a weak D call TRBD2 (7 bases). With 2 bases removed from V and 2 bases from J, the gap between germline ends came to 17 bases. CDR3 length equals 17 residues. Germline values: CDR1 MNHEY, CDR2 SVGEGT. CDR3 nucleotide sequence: TGTGCCAGCAGTTACGGGGGGGGCCCCGTTTTCACAGATACGCAGTATTTT. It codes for CASSYGGGPVFTDTQYF.

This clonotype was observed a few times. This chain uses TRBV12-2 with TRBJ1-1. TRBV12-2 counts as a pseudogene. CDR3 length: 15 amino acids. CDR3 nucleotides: TGTGCAAGTCGCTTAGATTCTCCAGGGAACACTGAAGCTTTCTTT. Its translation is CASRLDSPGNTEAFF.

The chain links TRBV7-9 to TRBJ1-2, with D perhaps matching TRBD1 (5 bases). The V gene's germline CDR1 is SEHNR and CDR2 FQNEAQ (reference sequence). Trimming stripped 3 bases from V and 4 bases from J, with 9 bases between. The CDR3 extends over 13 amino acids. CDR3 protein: CASSLSGGYGYTF. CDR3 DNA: TGTGCCAGCAGCTTGTCTGGGGGCTATGGCTACACCTTC.

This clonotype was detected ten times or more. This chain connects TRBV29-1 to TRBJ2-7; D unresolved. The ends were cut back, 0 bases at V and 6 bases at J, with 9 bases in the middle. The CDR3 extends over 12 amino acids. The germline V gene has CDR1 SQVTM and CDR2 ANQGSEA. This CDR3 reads CSVEELSSEQYF. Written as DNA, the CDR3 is TGCAGCGTTGAAGAGCTCAGCTCCGAGCAGTACTTC.

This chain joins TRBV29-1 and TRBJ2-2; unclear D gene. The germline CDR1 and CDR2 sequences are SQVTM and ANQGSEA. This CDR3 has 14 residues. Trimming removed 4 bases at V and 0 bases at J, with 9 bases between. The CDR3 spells CSVVFSTNTGELFF. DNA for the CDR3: TGCAGCGTTGTGTTTTCAACGAACACCGGGGAGCTGTTTTTT.

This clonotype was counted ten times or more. The CDR3 DNA sequence: TGTGCCACCAGTGATTGGGGGACAGGCCGCTACAATGAGCAGTTCTTC. It yields the protein CATSDWGTGRYNEQFF. The V and J genes are TRBV24-1 and TRBJ2-1, with 8 bases identical to TRBD1. The CDR3 runs to 16 residues. Per germline, CDR1 KGHDR and CDR2 SFDVKD. V was clipped by 2 bases and J by 3 bases; unmatched bases: 5.

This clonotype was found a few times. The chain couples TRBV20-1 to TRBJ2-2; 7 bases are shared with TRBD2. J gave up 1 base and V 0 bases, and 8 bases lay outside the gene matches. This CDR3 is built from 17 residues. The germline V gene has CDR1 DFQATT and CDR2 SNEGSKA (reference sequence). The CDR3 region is CSAREGGGPENTGELFF. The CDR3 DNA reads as TGCAGTGCTAGAGAGGGGGGAGGGCCCGAGAACACCGGGGAGCTGTTTTTT.

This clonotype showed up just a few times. CDR3 in amino acids: CSALGMRERYYEQYF. The CDR3 DNA follows: TGCAGTGCTCTGGGGATGCGGGAGCGGTATTACGAGCAGTACTTC. The chain couples TRBV20-1 to TRBJ2-7; 7 nucleotides line up with TRBD2. From germline, CDR1 is DFQATT and CDR2 SNEGSKA (reference sequence). J was trimmed by 4 bases and V by 5 bases; bases with no gene match: 14. CDR3 length equals 15 residues.

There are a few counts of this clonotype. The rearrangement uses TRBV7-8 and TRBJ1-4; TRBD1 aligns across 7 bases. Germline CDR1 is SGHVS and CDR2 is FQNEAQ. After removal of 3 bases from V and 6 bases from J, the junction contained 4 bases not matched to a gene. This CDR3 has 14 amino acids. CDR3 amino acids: CASSLDQGDEKLFF. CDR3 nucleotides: TGTGCCAGCAGCTTGGACCAGGGGGATGAAAAACTGTTTTTT.

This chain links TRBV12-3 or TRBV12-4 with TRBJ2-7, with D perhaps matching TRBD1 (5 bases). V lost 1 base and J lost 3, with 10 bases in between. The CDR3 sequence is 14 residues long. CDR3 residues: CASSLDAGIYEQYF. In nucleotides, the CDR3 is TGTGCCAGCAGTTTAGATGCAGGGATCTACGAGCAGTACTTC.

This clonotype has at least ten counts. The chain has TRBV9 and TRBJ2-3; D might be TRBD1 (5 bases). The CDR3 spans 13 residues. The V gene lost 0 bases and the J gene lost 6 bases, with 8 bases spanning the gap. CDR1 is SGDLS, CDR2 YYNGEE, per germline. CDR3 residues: CASSVAQGDTQYF. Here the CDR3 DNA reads TGTGCCAGCAGCGTAGCGCAGGGTGATACGCAGTATTTT.

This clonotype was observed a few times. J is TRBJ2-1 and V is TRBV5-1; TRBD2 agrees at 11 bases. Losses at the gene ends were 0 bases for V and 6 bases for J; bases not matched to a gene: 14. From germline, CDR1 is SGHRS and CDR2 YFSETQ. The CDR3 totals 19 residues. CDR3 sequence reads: CASSLAVASGRTRRNEQFF. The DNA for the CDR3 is TGCGCCAGCAGCTTGGCCGTCGCTAGCGGGAGGACGAGGCGCAATGAGCAGTTCTTC.

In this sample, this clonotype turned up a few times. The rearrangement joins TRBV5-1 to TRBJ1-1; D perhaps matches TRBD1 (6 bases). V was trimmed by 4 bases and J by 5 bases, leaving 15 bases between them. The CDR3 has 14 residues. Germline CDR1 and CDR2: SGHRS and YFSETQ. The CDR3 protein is CASSRDTGTTEAFF. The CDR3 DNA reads TGCGCCAGCAGCCGAGACACGGGGACAACTGAAGCTTTCTTT.

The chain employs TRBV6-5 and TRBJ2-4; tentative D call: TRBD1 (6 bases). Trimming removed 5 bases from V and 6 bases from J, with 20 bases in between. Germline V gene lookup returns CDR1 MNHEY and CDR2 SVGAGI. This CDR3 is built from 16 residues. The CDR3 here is CASSPTRGHSANIQYF. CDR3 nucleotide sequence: TGTGCCAGCAGTCCCACTCGGGGACACTCAGCAAACATTCAGTACTTC.

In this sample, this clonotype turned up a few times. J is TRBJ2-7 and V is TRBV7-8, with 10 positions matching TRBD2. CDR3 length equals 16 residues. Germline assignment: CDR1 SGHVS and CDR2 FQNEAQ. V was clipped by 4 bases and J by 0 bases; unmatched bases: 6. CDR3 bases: TGTGCCAGCAGCTCCGGACTAGCGGAGAGCTCCTACGAGCAGTACTTC. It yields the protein CASSSGLAESSYEQYF.

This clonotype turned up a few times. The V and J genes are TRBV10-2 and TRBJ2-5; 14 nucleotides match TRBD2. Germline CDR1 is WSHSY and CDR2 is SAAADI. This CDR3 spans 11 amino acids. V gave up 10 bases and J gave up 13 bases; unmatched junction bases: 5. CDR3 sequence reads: CATTSGRAVYF. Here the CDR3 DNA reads TGCGCCACGACTAGCGGGAGGGCGGTGTACTTC.

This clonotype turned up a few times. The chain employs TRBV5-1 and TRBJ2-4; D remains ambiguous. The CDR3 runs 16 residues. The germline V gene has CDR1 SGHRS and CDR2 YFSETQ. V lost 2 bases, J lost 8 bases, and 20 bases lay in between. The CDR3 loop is CASSFGQTTMMDIQYF. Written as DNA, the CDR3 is TGCGCCAGCAGCTTTGGCCAGACCACTATGATGGACATTCAGTACTTC.

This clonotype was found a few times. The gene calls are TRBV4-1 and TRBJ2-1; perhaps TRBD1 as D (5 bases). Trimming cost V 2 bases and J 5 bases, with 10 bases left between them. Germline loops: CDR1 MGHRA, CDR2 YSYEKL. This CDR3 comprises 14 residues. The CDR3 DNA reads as TGCGCCAGCAGCCAACCCCGACAGAACAATGAGCAGTTCTTC. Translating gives CASSQPRQNNEQFF.

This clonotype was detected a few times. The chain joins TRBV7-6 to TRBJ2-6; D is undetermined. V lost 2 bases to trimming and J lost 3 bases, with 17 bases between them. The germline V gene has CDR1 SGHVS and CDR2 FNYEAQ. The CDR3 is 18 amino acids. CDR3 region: CASSLFSPVASGANVLTF. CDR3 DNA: TGTGCCAGCAGCTTATTCTCTCCGGTGGCAAGTGGGGCCAACGTCCTGACTTTC.

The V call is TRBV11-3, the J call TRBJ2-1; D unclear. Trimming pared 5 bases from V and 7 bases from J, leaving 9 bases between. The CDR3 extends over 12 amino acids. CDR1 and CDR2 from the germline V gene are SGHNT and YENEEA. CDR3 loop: CASSLGRNEQFF. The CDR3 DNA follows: TGTGCCAGCAGCCTGGGTCGAAATGAGCAGTTCTTC.

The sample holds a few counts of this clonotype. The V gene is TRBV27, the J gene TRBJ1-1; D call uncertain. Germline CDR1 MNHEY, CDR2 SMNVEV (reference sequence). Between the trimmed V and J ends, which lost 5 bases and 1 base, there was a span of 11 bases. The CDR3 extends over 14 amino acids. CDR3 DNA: TGTGCCAGCAGTCCCCAAAGGGAGAACACTGAAGCTTTCTTT. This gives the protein CASSPQRENTEAFF.

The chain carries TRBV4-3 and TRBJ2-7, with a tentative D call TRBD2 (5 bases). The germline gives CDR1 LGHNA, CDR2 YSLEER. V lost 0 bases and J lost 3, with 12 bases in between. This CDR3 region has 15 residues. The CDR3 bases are TGCGCCAGCAGCCAAGACGACGAGGAGGACTACGAGCAGTACTTC. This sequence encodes CASSQDDEEDYEQYF.

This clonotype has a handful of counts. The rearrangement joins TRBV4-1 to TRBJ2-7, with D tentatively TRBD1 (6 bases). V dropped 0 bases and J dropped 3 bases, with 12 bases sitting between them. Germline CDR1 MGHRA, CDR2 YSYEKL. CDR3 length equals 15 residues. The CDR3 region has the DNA TGCGCCAGCAGCCAAGAGGACAGTTCCTTCTACGAGCAGTACTTC. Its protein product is CASSQEDSSFYEQYF.